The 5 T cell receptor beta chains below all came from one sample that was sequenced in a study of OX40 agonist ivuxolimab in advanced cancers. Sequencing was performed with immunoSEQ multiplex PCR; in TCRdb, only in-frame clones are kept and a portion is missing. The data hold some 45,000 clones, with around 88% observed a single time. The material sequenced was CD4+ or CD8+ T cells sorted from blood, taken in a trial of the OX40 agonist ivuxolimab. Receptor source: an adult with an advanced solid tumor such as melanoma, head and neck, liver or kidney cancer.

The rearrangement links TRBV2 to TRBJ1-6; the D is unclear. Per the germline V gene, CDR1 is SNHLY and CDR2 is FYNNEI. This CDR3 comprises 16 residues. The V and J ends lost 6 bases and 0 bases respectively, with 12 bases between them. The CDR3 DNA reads TGTGCCAGCAGCGAGACACCGAGCTCCTATAATTCACCCCTCCACTTT. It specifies CASSETPSSYNSPLHF.

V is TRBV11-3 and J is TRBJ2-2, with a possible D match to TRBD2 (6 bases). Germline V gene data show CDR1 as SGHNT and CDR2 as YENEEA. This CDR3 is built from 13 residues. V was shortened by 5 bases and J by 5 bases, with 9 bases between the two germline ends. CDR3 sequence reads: CASSVGGTGELFF. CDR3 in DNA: TGTGCCAGCAGCGTGGGGGGTACCGGGGAGCTGTTTTTT.

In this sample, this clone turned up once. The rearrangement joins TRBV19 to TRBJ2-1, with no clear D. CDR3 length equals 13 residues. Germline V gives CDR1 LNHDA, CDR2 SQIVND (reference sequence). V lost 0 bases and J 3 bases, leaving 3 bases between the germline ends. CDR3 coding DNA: TGTGCCAGTAGTATAGAGAGCTACAATGAGCAGTTCTTC. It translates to CASSIESYNEQFF.

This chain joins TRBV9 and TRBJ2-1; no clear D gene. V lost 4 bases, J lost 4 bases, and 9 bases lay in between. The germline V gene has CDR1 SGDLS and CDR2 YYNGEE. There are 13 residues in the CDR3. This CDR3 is CASSSDRYNEQFF. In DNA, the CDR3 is TGTGCCAGCAGCTCGGACCGTTACAATGAGCAGTTCTTC.

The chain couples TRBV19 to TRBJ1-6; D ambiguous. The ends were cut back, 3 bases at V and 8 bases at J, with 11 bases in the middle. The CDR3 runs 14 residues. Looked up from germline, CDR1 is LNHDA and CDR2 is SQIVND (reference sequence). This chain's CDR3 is CASSMSDGYSPLHF. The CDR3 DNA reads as TGTGCCAGTAGTATGTCTGATGGTTATTCACCCCTCCACTTT.